Presented here are 15 T cell receptor beta chains from one specimen sequenced in a study of T cells in women clearing cervical HPV infection (dated by TCRdb to the late 2010s). The library was prepared using the immunoSEQ multiplex PCR assay. The clones in this table, taken by TCRdb from immuneACCESS, are in-frame only. Not every clone is retained; where verified, under half of the shortfall comes from an unresolved V gene, and the cause of the rest is unknown. For this sample, the table gives 40,000 or so clones. Clones ranked in the top ten supply 4.5% to 6% of the sample. The sample taken for sequencing was blood buffy coat. These receptors were taken from a woman between 18 and 70 years old with a cervical HPV16 infection that either progressed to CIN3+ or cleared (not recorded which).

About this clone itself: The sequence runs out 3 residues before the end of the CDR3; the remainder is reconstructed from the germline J gene. The gene calls are TRBV19 and TRBJ2-5, with 8 positions matching TRBD1. The V and J ends lost 7 bases and 4 bases, in that order; junction bases with no gene match: 5. The CDR3 covers 13 residues. Germline CDR1 reads LNHDA; CDR2 reads SQIVND (reference sequence). The CDR3 bases that were read are TGTGCCAGTACCCCCAGGGGGCTAGAGACC. Translating gives CASTPRGLET. The CDR3 in full is CASTPRGLETQYF.

Note on this clone: The read halts 3 residues ahead of the CDR3 end, with the missing end drawn from the germline J gene. V usage is TRBV19 and J usage is TRBJ2-1; 9 bases map to TRBD1. Germline trimming cut 6 bases from V and 5 bases from J; bases unmatched to any gene: 5. The CDR3 contains 14 residues. Germline loops: CDR1 LNHDA, CDR2 SQIVND (reference sequence). CDR3 sequence reads: CASRTGTGNNEQFF. The DNA read from the CDR3 is TGTGCCAGTAGGACCGGGACAGGGAACAATGAG.

Concerning this clone itself: The read ends 3 residues early relative to the CDR3; the germline J gene fills the gap. J is TRBJ2-6 and V is TRBV20-1, with 10 bases matching TRBD1. CDR1 and CDR2 from the germline V gene are DFQATT and SNEGSKA (reference sequence). With V trimmed by 0 bases and J by 0 bases, 14 bases remained unmatched. The CDR3 is 21 residues long. CDR3 amino acids: CSARDRGSPGQGNSGANVLTF. Partial CDR3 DNA: TGCAGTGCTAGAGATCGAGGGTCACCGGGACAGGGGAACTCTGGGGCCAACGTC.

As to this clone: The read terminates 3 residues before the CDR3 end, so the remaining end is supplied by the germline J gene. The V call is TRBV19, the J call TRBJ2-3, with TRBD2 matching 10 bases. After removal of 3 bases from V and 5 bases from J, the junction contained 5 bases not matched to a gene. CDR3 size: 15 residues. From germline, CDR1 is LNHDA and CDR2 SQIVND (reference sequence). The part of the CDR3 DNA that was read is TGTGCCAGTAGTATCCGAGCGGGAGGGAAAGATACG. It codes for CASSIRAGGKDT. The complete CDR3 sequence is CASSIRAGGKDTQYF. The complete variable domain, with remaining parts taken from reference TRBV19 and TRBJ2-3, reads DGGITQSPKYLFRKEGQNVTLSCEQNLNHDAMYWYRQDPGQGLRLIYYSQIVNDFQKGDIAEGYSVSREKKESFPLTVTSAQKNPTAFYLCASSIRAGGKDTQYFGPGTRLTVL.

As for this clone: The CDR3 end is not reached by the read, which stops 3 residues before it; the germline J gene fills it in. The gene calls are TRBV30 and TRBJ1-1; 7 nucleotides match TRBD1. Germline values: CDR1 GTSNPN, CDR2 SVGIG (reference sequence). The CDR3 consists of 15 residues. V was clipped by 2 bases and J by 3 bases; unmatched bases: 9. The CDR3 is CAWSRRDRWDTEAFF. Incomplete CDR3 DNA: TGTGCCTGGAGTCGACGGGACAGATGGGACACTGAA.

With regard to this clone: The CDR3 extends 3 residues past the end of the read, so its final part is completed from the germline J gene. V and J are TRBV12-3 or TRBV12-4 and TRBJ2-3, with 7 nucleotides matching TRBD2. The CDR3 consists of 14 residues. CDR3 sequence: CASSNPSGGETQYF. The DNA read from the CDR3 is TGTGCCAGCAGCAATCCTAGCGGAGGGGAGACG.

In regard to this clone: The DNA ends 3 residues before the CDR3 does, and the rest of the CDR3 is filled in from the germline J gene. V usage is TRBV7-2 and J usage is TRBJ2-1; D is uncertain. Germline assignment: CDR1 SGHTA and CDR2 FQGNSA. The CDR3 covers 12 residues. V was cut by 2 bases and J by 9 bases, with 8 bases left in between. The CDR3 protein is CASSLSRAEQFF. The sequenced part of the CDR3 DNA is TGTGCCAGCAGCTTATCTCGAGCTGAG.

Remarks on this clone: Read sequence stops 3 residues before the CDR3 end, and the germline J gene provides the missing end. The chain employs TRBV29-1 and TRBJ2-7; D is perhaps TRBD2 (6 bases). The CDR3 extends over 13 amino acids. Germline V gene lookup returns CDR1 SQVTM and CDR2 ANQGSEA. Trimming took 5 bases from V and 2 from J, leaving 13 bases between them. The CDR3 loop is CSVPGGDPYEQYF. Partial CDR3 DNA: TGCAGCGTTCCGGGCGGGGATCCCTACGAG.

On this clone itself: The CDR3 end is not reached by the read, which stops 3 residues before it; the germline J gene fills it in. The chain is built from TRBV6-2 or TRBV6-3 and TRBJ2-3; 7 bases fit TRBD1. The CDR3 runs 14 residues. In germline, CDR1 is MNHEY, CDR2 SVGEGT. The CDR3 reads CASRTGTAINPQYF. CDR3 DNA, as far as it was read: TGTGCCAGCAGAACCGGGACAGCTATCAATCCG.

Concerning this clone itself: Sequencing ends 3 residues short of the CDR3 end; the germline J gene provides the rest. V usage is TRBV7-2 and J usage is TRBJ2-3; tentative D call: TRBD1 (5 bases). The CDR3 has 15 residues. V was cut by 3 bases and J by 4 bases, with 14 bases left in between. Germline V gene lookup returns CDR1 SGHTA and CDR2 FQGNSA. The CDR3 spells CASSLGRRAADTQYF. The CDR3 DNA, read in part, is TGTGCCAGCAGCTTGGGGCGGAGAGCAGCAGATACG.

Concerning this clone itself: The read ends 3 residues shy of where the CDR3 ends; the end is completed using the germline J gene. The chain uses TRBV7-8 and TRBJ2-5; the D gene is possibly TRBD2 (6 bases). With 6 bases removed from V and 5 bases from J, the gap between germline ends came to 10 bases. The germline V gene has CDR1 SGHVS and CDR2 FQNEAQ. This CDR3 spans 12 amino acids. The CDR3 sequence: CASRRSGETQYF. The CDR3 bases that were read are TGTGCCAGCAGGAGGAGCGGGGAGACC.

A note on this clone: The read ends 3 residues shy of where the CDR3 ends; the end is completed using the germline J gene. V usage is TRBV20-1 and J usage is TRBJ2-7; TRBD2 agrees at 8 bases. The length of the CDR3 is 13 residues. Losses at the gene ends were 3 bases for V and 4 bases for J; bases not matched to a gene: 5. CDR1 is DFQATT, CDR2 SNEGSKA, per germline (reference sequence). The CDR3 spells CSARHGGRYEQYF. CDR3 bases read: TGCAGTGCTAGGCACGGCGGGAGGTACGAG.

As for this clone: Read data end 3 residues before the CDR3 end; the end is taken from the germline J gene. The chain links TRBV30 to TRBJ1-2; TRBD1 might be the D (6 bases). The germline V gene has CDR1 GTSNPN and CDR2 SVGIG (reference sequence). The CDR3 totals 12 residues. CDR3: CAWSVGASGYTF. The covered CDR3 bases are TGTGCCTGGAGTGTGGGGGCTTCGGGC. The full variable domain, rest sourced from reference TRBV30 and TRBJ1-2, is SQTIHQWPATLVQPVGSPLSLECTVEGTSNPNLYWYRQAAGRGLQLLFYSVGIGQISSEVPQNLSASRPQDRQFILSSKKLLLSDSGFYLCAWSVGASGYTFGSGTRLTVV.

As for this clone: The sequence runs out 3 residues before the end of the CDR3; the remainder is reconstructed from the germline J gene. The chain recombines TRBV18 with TRBJ2-2; TRBD1 aligns across 9 bases. Germline V gene lookup returns CDR1 KGHSH and CDR2 LQKENI. CDR3 size: 14 residues. CDR3 bases read: TGTGCCAGCTCACCAGGGACAGGGTTTGAAAAG. It yields the protein CASSPGTGFEK. The CDR3 in its entirety is CASSPGTGFEKLFF.

Notes on this clone: The read ends 3 residues before the CDR3 terminus; that terminus is restored from the germline J gene. This chain uses TRBV18 with TRBJ2-5; the match to TRBD2 covers 12 bases. Germline V CDR1 and CDR2: KGHSH, LQKENI. The CDR3 contains 17 residues. V shed 3 bases, J shed 1 base, and the junction held 6 bases outside the gene matches. The CDR3 bases that were read are TGTGCCAGCTCACCCTCACTAGCGGGAGGCCGCCAAGAGACC. Amino acids: CASSPSLAGGRQET. Given in full, the CDR3 is CASSPSLAGGRQETQYF.